The 4 T cell receptor beta chains in this list originate from one sample, sequenced in a study of blood T cell repertoires in COVID-19. Assay: immunoSEQ multiplex PCR; the TCRdb copy retains only in-frame clones and omits some. The sample holds roughly 360,000 clones, roughly 86% seen once. The sequencing input was PBMCs or T cells enriched from blood (not recorded which). The receptors derive from a man between 25 and 39 years old who had recovered from COVID-19.

The chain carries TRBV24-1 and TRBJ2-7, with 8 bases that match TRBD2. V trimming: 0 bases; J trimming: 3 bases; junction bases outside the gene matches: 18. CDR1 KGHDR and CDR2 SFDVKD come from the germline V gene. This CDR3 has 20 amino acids. The CDR3 nucleotides read TGTGCCACCAGTGATTTGATCGGACATTCTAGAGGGAGCGGGGGCTACGAGCAGTACTTC. It encodes CATSDLIGHSRGSGGYEQYF.

This sequence joins TRBV9 and TRBJ2-3; TRBD2 aligns across 7 bases. Germline loops: CDR1 SGDLS, CDR2 YYNGEE. This CDR3 contains 15 residues. The junction had 9 bases not matched to a gene; V was cut back by 4 bases and J by 4 bases. The CDR3 sequence is CASSSRTREADTQYF. The CDR3 bases are TGTGCCAGCAGCTCCCGGACTAGAGAGGCAGATACGCAGTATTTT.

This chain uses TRBV3-1 (or the pseudogene TRBV3-2) with TRBJ1-1; 10 nucleotides line up with TRBD1. This CDR3 is 14 amino acids long. CDR1 is LGHDT and CDR2 is YNNKEL in the germline V gene (reference sequence). The V gene end was trimmed by 4 bases and the J gene end by 7 bases; junction bases not matched to a gene: 6. CDR3 residues: CASSRKTGGVEAFF. CDR3 DNA: TGTGCCAGCAGCCGGAAGACAGGGGGCGTTGAAGCTTTCTTT.

This clone turned up a few times. The rearrangement links TRBV7-9 to TRBJ2-6, with unresolved D. The germline gives CDR1 SEHNR, CDR2 FQNEAQ (reference sequence). V lost 5 bases to trimming and J lost 3 bases, with 5 bases between them. The CDR3 spans 13 residues. As DNA, the CDR3 is TGTGCCAGCAGCCCTAGTGGGGCCAACGTCCTGACTTTC. Translated: CASSPSGANVLTF.